A selection of T cell receptor beta chains follows, all from one sample in a study of identical twins. TCRdb independently ran MiXCR on the 5' RACE reads; one entry per CDR3 protein. The sample lists about 470,000 distinct CDR3 sequences; 24% were seen once. These data were also reused for a study on T cells expressing NK-cell markers.

The material sequenced was CD4+ T cells sorted from blood. The receptors originated from a woman aged 18-35 years in good health. Each CDR3 is given with its conserved first and last residue.

J: TRBJ2-7; V: TRBV28; CDR3: CASHSLYEQYF
J: TRBJ1-6; V: TRBV6-1; CDR3: CASSQVRDTNSPLHF
J: TRBJ2-5; V: TRBV7-2; CDR3: CASSRLAGGAGETQYF
J: TRBJ1-1; V: TRBV12-3/TRBV12-4; CDR3: CASTRPSSGTEAFF
J: TRBJ2-5; V: TRBV10-3; CDR3: CAISVAGSETQYF
J: TRBJ1-5; V: TRBV6-2/TRBV6-3; CDR3: CASSAGGARRQPQHF
J: TRBJ2-1; V: TRBV29-1; CDR3: CSVSRGSYNEQFF
J: TRBJ2-7; V: TRBV12-3/TRBV12-4; CDR3: CASSFTLQGSYEQYF
J: TRBJ2-3; V: TRBV29-1; CDR3: CSVTPGTDTQYF
J: TRBJ1-3; V: TRBV19; CDR3: CASMVDGSGNTIYF
J: TRBJ1-2; V: TRBV20-1; CDR3: CSARRANYGYTF
J: TRBJ2-5; V: TRBV7-2; CDR3: CASSLVVSGRETQYF
J: TRBJ2-1; V: TRBV5-1; CDR3: CASSLEGHDSYNEQFF
J: TRBJ2-6; V: TRBV29-1; CDR3: CSVEAPSGANVLTF
J: TRBJ2-2; V: TRBV29-1; CDR3: CSVEGESNTGELFF
J: TRBJ2-1; V: TRBV5-1; CDR3: CASSGGTGYNEQFF
J: TRBJ1-2; V: TRBV4-2; CDR3: CASRPGVNYGYTF
J: TRBJ2-3; V: TRBV20-1; CDR3: CSATYSRAGGGGTQYF
J: TRBJ2-3; V: TRBV7-6; CDR3: CASSRLSTDTQYF
J: TRBJ2-3; V: TRBV20-1; CDR3: CSARRASGSTDTQYF
J: TRBJ2-1; V: TRBV7-2; CDR3: CASSFKAGVGNEQFF
J: TRBJ1-1; V: TRBV29-1; CDR3: CSVYGGNTEAFF
J: TRBJ2-7; V: TRBV10-3; CDR3: CAISEYYEQYF
J: TRBJ2-1; V: TRBV3-1; CDR3: CASSHHGSTSRHSYNEQFF
J: TRBJ2-6; V: TRBV20-1; CDR3: CSGRTPGANVLTF
J: TRBJ1-3; V: TRBV5-1; CDR3: CASSDGRTGSGNTIYF
J: TRBJ2-4; V: TRBV5-1; CDR3: CASSLGEAKNIQYF
J: TRBJ2-5; V: TRBV7-9; CDR3: CASSPRTPGWETQYF
J: TRBJ1-4; V: TRBV5-4; CDR3: CASSLVSGGQGAEKLFF
J: TRBJ2-5; V: TRBV19; CDR3: CASSMSPRVETQYF
J: TRBJ1-1; V: TRBV20-1; CDR3: CRGGQGFTEAFF
J: TRBJ1-2; V: TRBV12-3/TRBV12-4; CDR3: CASSLDPTGSRYGYTF
J: TRBJ2-3; V: TRBV20-1; CDR3: CSASQGADTQYF
J: TRBJ2-1; V: TRBV20-1; CDR3: CSARQAGYNEQFF
J: TRBJ1-1; V: TRBV9; CDR3: CASSLIGGSTEAFF
J: TRBJ2-3; V: TRBV12-5; CDR3: CASDTASTDTQYF
J: TRBJ1-1; V: TRBV5-1; CDR3: CASSRNAGTDHEAFF
J: TRBJ2-5; V: TRBV11-3; CDR3: CASSFGPYQETQYF
J: TRBJ2-5; V: TRBV5-1; CDR3: CASSLDTGGPQETQYF
J: TRBJ1-3; V: TRBV15; CDR3: CATSLQHGTIYF